This T cell receptor beta chain is drawn from a study of CD8+ T cells in alopecia areata. Study background: Treated patients received oral tofacitinib, 5 to 10 mg twice daily. Patients in the study were on tofacitinib for 6 to 18 months, then off it for 6 months.

As concerns this clone: Its antigen is not identified.

cDNA serving as the sequencing template came from extracted, reverse transcribed RNA. Some clones are missing from TCRdb's copy, which holds only in-frame ones; the method was immunoSEQ multiplex PCR. The data contain 100,000 to 150,000 clones, 61% of them singletons. Overall study findings and caveats: In patients, TCRs were shared less clearly than in mice, and HLA may possibly be involved. Within the top 100, expanded CD8+ clones significantly decreased with tofacitinib, as did scalp clonality.

Treatment indicated: oral pan-JAK inhibitor, 5-10 mg twice daily. Trimming took off 4 bases at V and 3 bases at J, with 9 bases between the two ends. The V gene's germline CDR1 is SEHNR and CDR2 FQNEAQ (reference sequence). CDR3 length: 13 residues. The sample here was CD4+ T cells sorted from blood, taken at week 4, from a patient treated with tofacitinib. The gene calls are TRBV7-9 and TRBJ1-2; D is unclear. This clonotype was sampled from a human donor with alopecia areata. In DNA, the CDR3 is TGTGCCAGCAGCTCACATACAGACTATGGCTACACCTTC. Its protein product is CASSSHTDYGYTF.